Each of the 5 T cell receptor beta chains below was sequenced from the same sample in a study of T-cell memory formation after mild COVID-19. TCRdb redid the calling of the 5' RACE reads with MiXCR, one entry per CDR3 protein. The table includes more than 300,000 distinct CDR3 sequences, roughly an eighth detected once. Sequencing was done on a sample of PBMCs or a T cell subset sorted from them (not recorded which). Receptor source: a man aged 18 to 30 who had mild COVID-19 (a few samples of this study predate the infection). Cell type and time point are not known.

This clonotype was found a few times. The rearrangement joins TRBV27 to TRBJ1-2; 8 positions agree with TRBD1. The CDR3 spans 16 residues. V shed 3 bases and J 4 bases; nucleotides not matched to a gene: 10. The germline gives CDR1 MNHEY, CDR2 SMNVEV (reference sequence). CDR3 nucleotide sequence: TGTGCCAGCAGTTTCAATGCAGGGGGCAGTGGCTATGGCTACACCTTC. Its translation is CASSFNAGGSGYGYTF.

This clonotype showed up many times. The rearrangement links TRBV5-6 to TRBJ1-6, with TRBD1 identical over 7 bases. The CDR3 totals 15 residues. Germline V gives CDR1 SGHDT, CDR2 YYEEEE. The trim removed 3 bases at V and 10 bases at J, leaving 10 bases unmatched. The DNA of the CDR3 is TGTGCCAGCAGCTCAGCCCCGGGACAGACCTCACCCCTCCACTTT. Its translation is CASSSAPGQTSPLHF.

This clonotype was counted between two and nine times. The gene calls are TRBV4-1 and TRBJ2-7, with D maybe TRBD1 (5 bases). The V and J ends lost 5 bases and 3 bases respectively, with 14 bases between them. Germline loops: CDR1 MGHRA, CDR2 YSYEKL. The CDR3 sequence is 14 residues long. The chain's CDR3 is CASSDTGPGYEQYF. CDR3 bases: TGCGCCAGCAGCGACACAGGACCAGGCTACGAGCAGTACTTC.

V and J are TRBV12-1 and TRBJ2-7. TRBV12-1 is a pseudogene. This CDR3 comprises 15 residues. The CDR3, as DNA: TGTGCCAGCAGCTTTGTTGACAGGAGCTCCTACGAGCAGTACGTC. It codes for CASSFVDRSSYEQYV.

This clonotype has at least ten counts. The chain carries TRBV5-4 and TRBJ2-5, with 7 bases that match TRBD1. The CDR3 consists of 14 residues. Looked up from germline, CDR1 is SGHNT and CDR2 is YYREEE (reference sequence). Trimming took 3 bases from V and 0 from J; bases not matched to a gene: 2. CDR3 region: CASSYDRDQETQYF. The CDR3 DNA reads as TGTGCCAGCAGCTACGACAGGGACCAAGAGACCCAGTACTTC.